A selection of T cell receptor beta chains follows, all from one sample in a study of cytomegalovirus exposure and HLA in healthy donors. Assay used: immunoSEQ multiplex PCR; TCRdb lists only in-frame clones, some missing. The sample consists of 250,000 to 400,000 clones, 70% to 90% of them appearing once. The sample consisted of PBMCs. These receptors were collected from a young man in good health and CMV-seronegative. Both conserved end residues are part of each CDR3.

CDR3 protein: CASSYTVTNTEAFF
J gene: TRBJ1-1
V gene: TRBV6-5

CDR3 protein: CASTPGTYNQPQHF
J gene: TRBJ1-5
V gene: TRBV7-8

CDR3 protein: CASPPGGQNTEAFF
J gene: TRBJ1-1
V gene: TRBV18

CDR3 protein: CASSSRDTQYF
J gene: TRBJ2-3
V gene: TRBV11-2

CDR3 protein: CASSYARDSGANVLTF
J gene: TRBJ2-6
V gene: TRBV6-5

CDR3 protein: CASTMYTLGANEKLFF
J gene: TRBJ1-4
V gene: TRBV5-5

CDR3 protein: CASSEGRWGGDTEAFF
J gene: TRBJ1-1
V gene: TRBV10-1

CDR3 protein: CASSTYKGKGFYEQYF
J gene: TRBJ2-7
V gene: TRBV7-9

CDR3 protein: CASSAGDLSNQPQHF
J gene: TRBJ1-5
V gene: TRBV6-1

CDR3 protein: CASRPSQGHTEAFF
J gene: TRBJ1-1
V gene: TRBV10-1

CDR3 protein: CASSLGGNTEAFF
J gene: TRBJ1-1
V gene: TRBV5-4

CDR3 protein: CASSLETGRSTEAFF
J gene: TRBJ1-1
V gene: TRBV5-1

CDR3 protein: CASSLGQGPTEAFF
J gene: TRBJ1-1
V gene: TRBV6-5

CDR3 protein: CASSLDSPGYTF
J gene: TRBJ1-2
V gene: TRBV5-8

CDR3 protein: CASSEWPGSAGELFF
J gene: TRBJ2-2
V gene: TRBV2

CDR3 protein: CASRSPGLAGGRETQYF
J gene: TRBJ2-5
V gene: TRBV7-8

CDR3 protein: CASSDNRDTQYF
J gene: TRBJ2-3
V gene: TRBV10-1

CDR3 protein: CATKGRGHTYEQYF
J gene: TRBJ2-7
V gene: TRBV2

CDR3 protein: CASSEGTDEQYF
J gene: TRBJ2-7
V gene: TRBV11-2

CDR3 protein: CASSLDLGRGYGYTF
J gene: TRBJ1-2
V gene: TRBV11-2

CDR3 protein: CASIGRLAGFTGANVLTF
J gene: TRBJ2-6
V gene: TRBV11-2

CDR3 protein: CASQEAGPYGYTF
J gene: TRBJ1-2
V gene: TRBV19

CDR3 protein: CSASGRGEQFF
J gene: TRBJ2-1
V gene: TRBV20-1

CDR3 protein: CASSPGRTSGAEQYF
J gene: TRBJ2-7
V gene: TRBV7-8

CDR3 protein: CASSWDSVNTGELFF
J gene: TRBJ2-2
V gene: TRBV6-6

CDR3 protein: CASSLGLTNEKLFF
J gene: TRBJ1-4
V gene: TRBV19

CDR3 protein: CASSEQGGGFTEAFF
J gene: TRBJ1-1
V gene: TRBV6-1

CDR3 protein: CATLWGGSTEAFF
J gene: TRBJ1-1
V gene: TRBV5-4